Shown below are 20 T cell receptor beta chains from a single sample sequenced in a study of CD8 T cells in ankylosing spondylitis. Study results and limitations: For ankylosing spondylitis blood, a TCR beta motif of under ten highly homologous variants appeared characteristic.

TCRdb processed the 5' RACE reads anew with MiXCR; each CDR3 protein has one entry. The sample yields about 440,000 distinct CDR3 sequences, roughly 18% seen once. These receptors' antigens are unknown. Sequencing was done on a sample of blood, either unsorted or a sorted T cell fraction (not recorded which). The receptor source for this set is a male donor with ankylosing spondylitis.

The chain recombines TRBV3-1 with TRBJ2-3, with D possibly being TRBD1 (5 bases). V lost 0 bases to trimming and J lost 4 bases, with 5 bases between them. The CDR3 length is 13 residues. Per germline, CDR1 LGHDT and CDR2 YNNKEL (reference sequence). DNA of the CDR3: TGTGCCAGCAGCCAAGAACAGGCAGATACGCAGTATTTT. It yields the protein CASSQEQADTQYF.

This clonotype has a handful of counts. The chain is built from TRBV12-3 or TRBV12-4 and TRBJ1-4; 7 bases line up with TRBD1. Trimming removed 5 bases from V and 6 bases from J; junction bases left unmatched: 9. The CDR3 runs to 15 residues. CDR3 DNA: TGTGCCAGCAGTCCCAATACAGGGGTCTATGAAAAACTGTTTTTT. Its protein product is CASSPNTGVYEKLFF.

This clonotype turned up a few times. The chain's CDR3 is CASSLFGTTGNTIYF. CDR3 DNA: TGTGCCAGCAGCTTATTCGGGACCACTGGAAACACCATATATTTT. The genes are TRBV7-2 and TRBJ1-3; perhaps TRBD1 as D (5 bases). CDR1 and CDR2 from the germline V gene are SGHTA and FQGNSA. Trimming removed 2 bases at V and 2 bases at J, with 10 bases between. The CDR3 extends over 15 amino acids.

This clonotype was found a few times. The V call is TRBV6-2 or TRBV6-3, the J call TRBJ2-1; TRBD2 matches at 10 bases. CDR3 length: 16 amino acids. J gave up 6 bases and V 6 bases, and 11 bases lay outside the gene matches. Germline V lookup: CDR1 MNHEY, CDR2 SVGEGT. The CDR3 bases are TGTGCCAGCAGACGTACCGGGACTAGCGTCGGCAATGAGCAGTTCTTC. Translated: CASRRTGTSVGNEQFF.

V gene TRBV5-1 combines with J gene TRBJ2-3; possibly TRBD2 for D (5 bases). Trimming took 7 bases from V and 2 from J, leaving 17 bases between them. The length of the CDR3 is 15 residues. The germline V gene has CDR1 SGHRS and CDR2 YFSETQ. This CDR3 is CASAQDGGLTDTQYF. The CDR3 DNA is TGCGCCAGCGCGCAGGACGGAGGCCTCACAGATACGCAGTATTTT.

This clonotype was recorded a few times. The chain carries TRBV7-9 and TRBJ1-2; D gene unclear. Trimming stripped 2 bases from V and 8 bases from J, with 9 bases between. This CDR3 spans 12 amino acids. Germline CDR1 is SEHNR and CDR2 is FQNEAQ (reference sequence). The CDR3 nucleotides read TGTGCCAGCAGCTTAATGGGCTCCGGCTACACCTTC. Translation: CASSLMGSGYTF.

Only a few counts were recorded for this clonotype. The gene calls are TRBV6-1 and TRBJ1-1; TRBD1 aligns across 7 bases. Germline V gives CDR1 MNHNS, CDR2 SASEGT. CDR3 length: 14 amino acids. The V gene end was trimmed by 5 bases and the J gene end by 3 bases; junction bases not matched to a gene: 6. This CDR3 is CASSRDRDDTEAFF. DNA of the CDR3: TGTGCCAGCAGTCGGGACAGAGATGACACTGAAGCTTTCTTT.

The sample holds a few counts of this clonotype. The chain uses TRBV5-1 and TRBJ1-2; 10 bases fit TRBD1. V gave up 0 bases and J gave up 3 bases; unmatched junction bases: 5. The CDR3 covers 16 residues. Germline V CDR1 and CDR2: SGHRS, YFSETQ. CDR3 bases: TGCGCCAGCAGCTTGGATCAAGGGACAGGGGACTATGGCTACACCTTC. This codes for CASSLDQGTGDYGYTF. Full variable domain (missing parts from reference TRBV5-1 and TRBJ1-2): KAGVTQTPRYLIKTRGQQVTLSCSPISGHRSVSWYQQTPGQGLQFLFEYFSETQRNKGNFPGRFSGRQFSNSRSEMNVSTLELGDSALYLCASSLDQGTGDYGYTFGSGTRLTVV.

The CDR3 DNA reads TGCAGTGCTCCCGACTGGACCTCTGGGGCCAACGTCCTGACTTTC. Translation gives CSAPDWTSGANVLTF. The chain recombines TRBV20-1 with TRBJ2-6; D not certain. Germline CDR1 is DFQATT and CDR2 is SNEGSKA (reference sequence). The CDR3 contains 15 residues. Deletions cut 5 bases from V and 0 bases from J, with 11 bases between.

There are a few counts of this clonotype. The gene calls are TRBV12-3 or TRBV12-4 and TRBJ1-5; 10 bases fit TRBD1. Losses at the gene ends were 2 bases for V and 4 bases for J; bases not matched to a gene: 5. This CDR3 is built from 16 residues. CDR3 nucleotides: TGTGCCAGCAGTTTAAGGGGACAGGGGCAAAATCAGCCCCAGCATTTT. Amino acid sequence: CASSLRGQGQNQPQHF.

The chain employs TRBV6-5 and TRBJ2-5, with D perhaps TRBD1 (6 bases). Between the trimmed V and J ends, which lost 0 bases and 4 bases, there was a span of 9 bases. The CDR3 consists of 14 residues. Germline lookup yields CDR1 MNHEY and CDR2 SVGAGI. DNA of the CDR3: TGTGCCAGCAGTTACTCCGGACAGCGAGAGACCCAGTACTTC. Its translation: CASSYSGQRETQYF.

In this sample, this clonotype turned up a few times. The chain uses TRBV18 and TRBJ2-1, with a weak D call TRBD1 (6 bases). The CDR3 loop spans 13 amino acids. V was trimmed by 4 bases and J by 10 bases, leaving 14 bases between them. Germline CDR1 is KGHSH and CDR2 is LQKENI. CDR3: CASSLTKGEEQFF. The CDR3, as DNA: TGTGCCAGCTCACTTACCAAGGGGGAAGAGCAGTTCTTC.

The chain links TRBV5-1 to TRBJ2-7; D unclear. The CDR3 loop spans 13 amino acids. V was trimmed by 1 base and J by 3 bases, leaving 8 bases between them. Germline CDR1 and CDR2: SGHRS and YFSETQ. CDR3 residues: CASSLSQYYEQYF. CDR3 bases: TGCGCCAGCAGCTTGTCTCAGTACTACGAGCAGTACTTC.

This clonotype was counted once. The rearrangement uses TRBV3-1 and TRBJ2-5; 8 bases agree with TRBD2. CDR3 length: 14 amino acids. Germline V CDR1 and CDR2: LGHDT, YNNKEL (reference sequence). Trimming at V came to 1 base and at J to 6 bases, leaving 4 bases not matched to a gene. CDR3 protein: CASSQGRGRKTQYF. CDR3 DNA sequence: TGTGCCAGCAGCCAAGGTCGCGGGAGGAAGACCCAGTACTTC.

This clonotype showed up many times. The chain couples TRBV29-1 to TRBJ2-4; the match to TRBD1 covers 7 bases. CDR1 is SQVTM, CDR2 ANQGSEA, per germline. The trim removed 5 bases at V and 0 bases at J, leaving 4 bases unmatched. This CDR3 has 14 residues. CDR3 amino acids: CSVRTGVAKNIQYF. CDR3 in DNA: TGCAGCGTTCGAACAGGGGTAGCCAAAAACATTCAGTACTTC.

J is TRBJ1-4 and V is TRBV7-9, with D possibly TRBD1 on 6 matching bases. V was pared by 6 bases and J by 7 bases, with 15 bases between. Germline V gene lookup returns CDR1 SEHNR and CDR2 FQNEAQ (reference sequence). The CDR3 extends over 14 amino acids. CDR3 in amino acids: CASRISGEGEKLFF. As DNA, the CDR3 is TGTGCCAGCAGAATCTCAGGGGAAGGTGAAAAACTGTTTTTT.

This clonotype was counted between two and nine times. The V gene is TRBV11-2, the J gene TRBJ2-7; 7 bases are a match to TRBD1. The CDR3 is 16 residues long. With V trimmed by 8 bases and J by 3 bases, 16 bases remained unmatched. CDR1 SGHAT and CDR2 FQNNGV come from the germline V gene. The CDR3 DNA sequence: TGTGCCAGCGCGGTCAATCCCGGGACAGTTTTCTACGAGCAGTACTTC. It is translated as CASAVNPGTVFYEQYF. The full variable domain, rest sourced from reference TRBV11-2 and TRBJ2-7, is EAGVAQSPRYKIIEKRQSVAFWCNPISGHATLYWYQQILGQGPKLLIQFQNNGVVDDSQLPKDRFSAERLKGVDSTLKIQPAKLEDSAVYLCASAVNPGTVFYEQYFGPGTRLTVT.

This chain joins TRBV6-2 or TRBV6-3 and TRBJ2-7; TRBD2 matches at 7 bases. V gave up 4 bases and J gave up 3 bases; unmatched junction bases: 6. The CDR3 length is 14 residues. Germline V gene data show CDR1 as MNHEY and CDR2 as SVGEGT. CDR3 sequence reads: CASSWGGSGYEQYF. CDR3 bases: TGTGCCAGCAGTTGGGGCGGGAGCGGCTACGAGCAGTACTTC.

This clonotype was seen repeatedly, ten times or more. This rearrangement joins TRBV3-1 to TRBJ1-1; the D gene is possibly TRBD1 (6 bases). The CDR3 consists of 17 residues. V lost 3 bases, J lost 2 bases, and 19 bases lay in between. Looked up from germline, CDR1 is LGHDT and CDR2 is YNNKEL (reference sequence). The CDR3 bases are TGTGCCAGCAGCCAGAAAAGGCCGACAGGACTAAACACTGAAGCTTTCTTT. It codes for CASSQKRPTGLNTEAFF. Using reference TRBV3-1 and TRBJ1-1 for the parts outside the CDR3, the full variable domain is DTAVSQTPKYLVTQMGNDKSIKCEQNLGHDTMYWYKQDSKKFLKIMFSYNNKELIINETVPNRFSPKSPDKAHLNLHINSLELGDSAVYFCASSQKRPTGLNTEAFFGQGTRLTVV.

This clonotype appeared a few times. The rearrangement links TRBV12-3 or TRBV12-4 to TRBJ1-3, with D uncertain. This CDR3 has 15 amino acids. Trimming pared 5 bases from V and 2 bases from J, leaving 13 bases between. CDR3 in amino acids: CASSPRVFPGNTIYF. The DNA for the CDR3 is TGTGCCAGCAGTCCCCGGGTTTTCCCTGGAAACACCATATATTTT.